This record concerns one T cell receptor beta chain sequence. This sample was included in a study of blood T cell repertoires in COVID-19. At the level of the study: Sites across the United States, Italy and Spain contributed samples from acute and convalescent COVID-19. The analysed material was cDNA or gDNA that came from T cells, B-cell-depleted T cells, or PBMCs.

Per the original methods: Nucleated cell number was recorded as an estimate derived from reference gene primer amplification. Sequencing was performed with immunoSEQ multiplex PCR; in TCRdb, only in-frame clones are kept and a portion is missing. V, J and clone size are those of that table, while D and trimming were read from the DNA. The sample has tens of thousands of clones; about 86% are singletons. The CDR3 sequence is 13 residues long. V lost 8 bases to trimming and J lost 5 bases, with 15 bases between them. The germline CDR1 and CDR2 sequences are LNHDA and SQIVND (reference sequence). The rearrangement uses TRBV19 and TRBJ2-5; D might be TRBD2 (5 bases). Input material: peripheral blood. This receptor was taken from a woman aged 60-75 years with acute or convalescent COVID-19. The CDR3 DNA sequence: TGTGCCAGTGGAGGATACCTACCGGAGACCCAGTACTTC. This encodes CASGGYLPETQYF. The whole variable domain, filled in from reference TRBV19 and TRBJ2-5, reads DGGITQSPKYLFRKEGQNVTLSCEQNLNHDAMYWYRQDPGQGLRLIYYSQIVNDFQKGDIAEGYSVSREKKESFPLTVTSAQKNPTAFYLCASGGYLPETQYFGPGTRLLVL.